Reported below is one T cell receptor beta chain. This sample stems from a study of blood T cell repertoires in COVID-19. Study overall: Sites in the United States, Italy and Spain provided acute and convalescent COVID-19 samples. Sources were T cells, B-cell-depleted T cells, or PBMCs; the material itself was cDNA or gDNA.

Germline V gene sequence: CDR1 LGHDT, CDR2 YNNKEL (reference sequence). The CDR3 covers 18 residues. V gave up 3 bases and J gave up 0 bases, with 19 bases separating them. Source study methods: Amplified reference gene primers provided the basis for estimating nucleated cell counts. Some clones are missing from TCRdb's copy, which holds only in-frame ones; the method was immunoSEQ multiplex PCR. V, J and clone size reflect that table, while D and trimming were determined from the DNA. The profile shows 200,000 to 300,000 clones, around four fifths of them singletons. The TCR sequence derives from a man in his 60s with acute or convalescent COVID-19. This chain links TRBV3-1 (or the pseudogene TRBV3-2) with TRBJ2-3, with D perhaps TRBD2 (6 bases). The sequenced sample was peripheral blood. The CDR3 region is CASSHQPGLTISTDTQYF. Written as DNA, the CDR3 is TGTGCCAGCAGCCATCAACCGGGACTCACAATTAGCACAGATACGCAGTATTTT.